Reported below is one TCR beta chain. The method was immunoSEQ multiplex PCR; TCRdb's version includes in-frame clones alone and lacks a portion of them. The table records tens of thousands of clones, about 91% of them present only once. The CDR3 totals 14 residues. V gave up 8 bases and J gave up 7 bases; unmatched junction bases: 6. Germline loops: CDR1 MDHEN, CDR2 SYDVKM. The record originates from a study of T cells in localized non-small cell lung cancer. The source was peripheral blood, collected before any cancer treatment. This sequence originates from a female donor older than 55 with stage II squamous cell lung carcinoma. This rearrangement joins TRBV28 to TRBJ2-3; 13 bases agree with TRBD2. The CDR3: CASGGTSGANTQYF. CDR3 DNA sequence: TGTGCCAGCGGGGGGACTAGCGGGGCTAATACGCAGTATTTT.